Listed here are 8 T cell receptor beta chains from one sample, sequenced in a study of OX40 agonist ivuxolimab in advanced cancers. Libraries were prepared by immunoSEQ multiplex PCR; TCRdb keeps only in-frame clonotypes and omits some of them. Of around 26,000 clones listed, 81% are singletons. The sequencing used CD4+ or CD8+ T cells sorted from blood, collected in a trial of the OX40 agonist ivuxolimab. These receptors came from an adult with an advanced solid tumor such as melanoma, head and neck, liver or kidney cancer.

The rearrangement links TRBV4-1 to TRBJ2-7, with 7 nucleotides matching TRBD1. With 1 base clipped from V and 3 bases from J, the junction kept 3 bases outside the gene matches. Germline CDR1 MGHRA, CDR2 YSYEKL. The CDR3 spans 14 residues. CDR3 nucleotides: TGCGCCAGCAGCCAAGTGACAGGGATCTACGAGCAGTACTTC. The encoded protein is CASSQVTGIYEQYF.

This clone was seen only a few times. The V call is TRBV29-1, the J call TRBJ2-2; weak D call: TRBD1 (6 bases). The ends were cut back, 1 base at V and 3 bases at J, with 12 bases in the middle. Germline CDR1 reads SQVTM; CDR2 reads ANQGSEA. This CDR3 has 15 amino acids. In nucleotides, the CDR3 is TGCAGCGTTGAAGTAAGGGGGTGGTACACCGGGGAGCTGTTTTTT. Protein product: CSVEVRGWYTGELFF.

The rearrangement links TRBV29-1 to TRBJ1-2, with a weak D call TRBD1 (6 bases). CDR1 and CDR2 from the germline V gene are SQVTM and ANQGSEA. The V end lost 4 bases, the J end lost 0 bases, and 15 bases lay between the germline ends. CDR3 size: 15 residues. CDR3 sequence: CSVALVGQSNYGYTF. In nucleotides, the CDR3 is TGCAGCGTTGCTCTTGTTGGACAGTCTAACTATGGCTACACCTTC. The full variable domain, in which reference TRBV29-1 and TRBJ1-2 provide the parts outside the CDR3, is SAVISQKPSRDICQRGTSLTIQCQVDSQVTMMFWYRQQPGQSLTLIATANQGSEATYESGFVIDKFPISRPNLTFSTLTVSNMSPEDSSIYLCSVALVGQSNYGYTFGSGTRLTVV.

This chain uses TRBV7-3 with TRBJ2-2; 10 bases are a match to TRBD2. V was clipped by 1 base and J by 0 bases; unmatched bases: 5. The CDR3 length is 18 residues. From germline, CDR1 is SGHTA and CDR2 FQGTGA. For the CDR3, the DNA is TGTGCCAGCAGCTTAAATAGCGGGGGGACCACGAACACCGGGGAGCTGTTTTTT. It specifies CASSLNSGGTTNTGELFF.

The genes are TRBV7-6 and TRBJ1-1; TRBD1 agrees at 11 bases. CDR3 size: 15 residues. V lost 6 bases to trimming and J lost 5 bases; unmatched junction nucleotides: 8. Germline CDR1 SGHVS, CDR2 FNYEAQ. DNA for the CDR3: TGTGCCAGCAGGAGGGGGACAGGGGGGCTGACTGAAGCTTTCTTT. Its protein is CASRRGTGGLTEAFF.

The V and J genes are TRBV19 and TRBJ2-7, with D tentatively TRBD1 or TRBD2 (5 bases each). V was clipped by 6 bases and J by 2 bases, with 14 bases between them. Germline CDR1 is LNHDA and CDR2 is SQIVND (reference sequence). The CDR3 has 14 amino acids. CDR3 in DNA: TGTGCCAGTAGAGGGACGCCATCCGCCTACGAGCAGTACTTC. Its protein product is CASRGTPSAYEQYF.

The chain combines TRBV11-2 with TRBJ2-3; D is uncertain. The CDR3 loop spans 16 amino acids. V gave up 1 base and J gave up 4 bases, with 15 bases separating them. Germline CDR1 and CDR2: SGHAT and FQNNGV. The CDR3 here is CASSLVGGPYPDTQYF. The DNA for the CDR3 is TGTGCCAGCAGCTTAGTCGGTGGCCCTTACCCAGATACGCAGTATTTT.

This clone was counted between two and nine times. The chain joins TRBV28 to TRBJ2-5, with a weak D call TRBD1 (7 bases). The V end was cut by 3 bases, the J end by 2 bases, with 13 bases between. The CDR3 contains 15 residues. Germline CDR1 and CDR2: MDHEN and SYDVKM. The CDR3 region has the DNA TGTGCCAGCAGTTTTGGCAGGGGGGAACAAGAGACCCAGTACTTC. Amino acids: CASSFGRGEQETQYF.